The clone carrying this T cell receptor beta chain has a handful of counts. Its antigen is not known. This specimen belongs to a study of naive and memory T cell subsets. Study findings and constraints: Over 95% of naive TCR sequences appeared only once after error correction, unlike memory subsets. Possibly reflecting memory cells re-expressing CD45RA, a few larger clonotypes occurred in naive repertoires, especially CD8.

CDR1 and CDR2 from the germline V gene are KGHDR and SFDVKD. Trimming took off 5 bases at V and 7 bases at J, with 16 bases between the two ends. The CDR3 is 14 residues long. An equimolar mix of two oligonucleotides served as the beta constant-region primer for TRBC1 and TRBC2. Four rounds of PCR amplified the ligated cDNA using nested alpha and beta constant-region primers plus SP2. TCRdb independently ran MiXCR on the UMI-ligation and nested PCR reads; one entry per CDR3 protein. The table lists 98,000 or so distinct CDR3 sequences, approximately 14% of them singletons. This sequence originates from a human donor in good health. The genes are TRBV24-1 and TRBJ1-2; D may be TRBD1 (5 bases). Sequenced input: naive CD8+ T cells from blood. The chain's CDR3 is CATSGGLAGSGYTF. In nucleotides, the CDR3 is TGTGCCACCAGTGGGGGCTTGGCAGGGAGTGGCTACACCTTC.